Reported below is one TCR beta chain. This sample is part of a study of blood T cell repertoires in COVID-19. Study details: Specimens from acute and convalescent COVID-19 originated in the United States, Italy and Spain. PBMCs, B-cell-depleted T cells, or T cells were the source of the cDNA or gDNA that made up the material.

Authors' analysis steps: Estimates of nucleated cell counts were drawn from the amplification of reference gene primers. TCRdb keeps only in-frame clones here, not all; method: immunoSEQ multiplex PCR. That table is the source of V, J and clone size, and D and trimming were worked out from the DNA. The table lists roughly 110,000 clones, approximately 80% of them singletons, with 13% to 15% in the top ten. There are 14 residues in the CDR3. The V end was cut by 4 bases, the J end by 4 bases, with 14 bases between. In germline, CDR1 is SGHDT, CDR2 YYEEEE. Sequencing was carried out using peripheral blood. The chain couples TRBV5-6 to TRBJ1-2; no clear D. This sequence originates from an older woman with acute or convalescent COVID-19. The CDR3 protein is CASSPVGEAYGYTF. As DNA, the CDR3 is TGTGCCAGCAGCCCCGTTGGGGAGGCCTATGGCTACACCTTC.